This T cell receptor (beta chain) was recovered during a study of blood T cells in healthy people across ages. The CDR3 is made up of 15 amino acids. Between the trimmed V and J ends, which lost 4 bases and 11 bases, there was a span of 26 bases. Looked up from germline, CDR1 is DFQATT and CDR2 is SNEGSKA (reference sequence). The sample holds a few counts of this clonotype. Combining a sample-barcoded 5' primer with a J-beta primer mix, a second PCR ran for about 7 to 12 cycles. Per-sample output comprised a minimum of 2.5 million paired-end reads containing CDR3. TCRdb reprocessed the 5' RACE reads via MiXCR and lists one record per CDR3 protein. The table records more than 1.4 million distinct CDR3 sequences, around two fifths of them present only once. Healthy individuals of Caucasian origin from Russia, aged about 6 to 100, served as donors.

This chain joins TRBV20-1 and TRBJ2-5, with a tentative D call TRBD1 (5 bases). The sample taken for sequencing was blood. This TCR was recovered from a woman aged 18-29 years in good health. This chain's CDR3 is CSAKGEGGKNNEQYF. CDR3 in DNA: TGCAGTGCTAAAGGGGAAGGCGGTAAAAACAATGAGCAGTACTTC.